This T cell receptor (beta chain) was identified in a study of cytotoxic CD8 clonotypes in ibrutinib-treated CLL. About the study: By median roughly 5.5 years, roughly twelve had progressed and 14 stayed remitted; responses had been 2 complete and some 24 partial. Once treatment had gone on for a median of around eleven months, range 6 to 36, response samples were drawn. Notes on the study in general: Collection times varied between progressing and sustained-remission patients. Clonality was elevated at ibrutinib response and had returned toward baseline at progression.

Regarding this clone: Its antigen is undetermined.

Germline loops: CDR1 MNHEY, CDR2 SVGAGI. CDR3 size: 15 residues. V was pared by 2 bases and J by 5 bases, with 7 bases of the junction left unmatched. Sequencing was performed with immunoSEQ multiplex PCR; in TCRdb, only in-frame clones are kept and a portion is missing. The data show some 200,000 clones, with approximately 68% seen just once and roughly 13% held by the top ten. The source was PBMCs, collected after 24 months of ibrutinib treatment. The source is a human donor with chronic lymphocytic leukemia. The rearrangement joins TRBV6-5 to TRBJ2-5; 8 nucleotides match TRBD2. The CDR3 spells CASSYRAGGRETQYF. The CDR3 nucleotides read TGTGCCAGCAGTTACCGCGCGGGAGGCAGGGAGACCCAGTACTTC.